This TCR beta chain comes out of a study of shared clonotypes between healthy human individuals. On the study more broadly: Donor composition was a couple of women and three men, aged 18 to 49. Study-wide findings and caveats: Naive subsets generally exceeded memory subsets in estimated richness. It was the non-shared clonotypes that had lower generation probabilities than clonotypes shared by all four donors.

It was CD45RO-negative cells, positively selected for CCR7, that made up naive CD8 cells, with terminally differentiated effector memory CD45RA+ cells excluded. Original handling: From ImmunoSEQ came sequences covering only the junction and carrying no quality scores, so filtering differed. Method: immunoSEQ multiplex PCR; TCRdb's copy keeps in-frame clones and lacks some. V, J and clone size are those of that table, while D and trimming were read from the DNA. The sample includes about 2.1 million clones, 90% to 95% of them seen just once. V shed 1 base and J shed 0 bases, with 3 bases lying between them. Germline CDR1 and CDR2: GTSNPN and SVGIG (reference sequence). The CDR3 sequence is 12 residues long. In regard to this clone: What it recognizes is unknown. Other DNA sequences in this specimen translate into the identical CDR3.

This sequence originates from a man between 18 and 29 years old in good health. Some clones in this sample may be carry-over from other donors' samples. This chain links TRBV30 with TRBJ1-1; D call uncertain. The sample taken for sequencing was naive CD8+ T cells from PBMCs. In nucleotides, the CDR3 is TGTGCCTGGAGTGGTATGAACACTGAAGCTTTCTTT. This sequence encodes CAWSGMNTEAFF.